These T cell receptor beta chains were read from a single sample in a study of blood T cells in healthy people across ages. Each CDR3 protein gets one entry after TCRdb re-called the 5' RACE reads with MiXCR. Counted here are around 1,500,000 distinct CDR3 sequences, approximately 28% occurring once; the ten biggest clones make up 7.7%. Material for sequencing was blood. The receptor set was obtained from a woman in her twenties or thirties in good health. The CDR3 runs from the conserved cysteine through the conserved F or W. A D gene is named only where the DNA matches it firmly. Expanded clones get a size class; other rows say once, few or many, or leave the size out.

>TRBV9|TRBJ2-3|-|few
CASSEGGTADTQYF
TGTGCCAGCAGTGAAGGGGGGACAGCAGATACGCAGTATTTT
>TRBV3-1|TRBJ2-1|TRBD2|-
CASSQQLAGNVNQFF
TGTGCCAGCAGCCAACAACTAGCGGGGAACGTTAACCAGTTCTTC
>TRBV7-9|TRBJ2-5|TRBD1|few
CASSFPMTGLGKTQYF
TGTGCCAGCAGTTTTCCCATGACAGGGCTGGGGAAGACCCAGTACTTC
>TRBV10-3|TRBJ2-1|TRBD2|many
CAISEAGGPDEQFF
TGTGCCATCAGTGAAGCGGGAGGGCCTGATGAGCAGTTCTTC
>TRBV29-1|TRBJ2-7|TRBD2|many
CSAGTSIPYEQYF
TGCAGCGCCGGGACTAGCATACCCTACGAGCAGTACTTC
>TRBV5-1|TRBJ1-2|-|many
CASSLSGDYGYTF
TGCGCCAGCAGCTTATCAGGGGACTATGGCTACACCTTC
>TRBV20-1|TRBJ1-1|-|-
CSAYRGASTEAFF
TGCAGTGCTTACCGAGGGGCATCCACTGAAGCTTTCTTT
>TRBV20-1|TRBJ2-7|TRBD1|many
CSARMGQGGKYEQYF
TGCAGTGCTAGAATGGGACAGGGAGGCAAATACGAGCAGTACTTC
>TRBV3-1|TRBJ1-1|-|-
CASSQHTGDTEAFF
TGTGCCAGCAGCCAACATACCGGGGACACTGAAGCTTTCTTT
>TRBV27|TRBJ2-7|TRBD1|many
CASRGQGFHEQYF
TGTGCCAGCAGAGGACAGGGGTTCCACGAGCAGTACTTC
>TRBV19|TRBJ2-5|TRBD2|-
CATRERGQETQYF
TGTGCAACAAGAGAGCGGGGGCAAGAGACCCAGTACTTC
>TRBV7-9|TRBJ1-6|TRBD1|-
CASSPGQRDSPLHF
TGTGCCAGCAGTCCGGGACAGCGGGATTCACCCCTCCACTTT
>TRBV6-6|TRBJ2-7|-|few
CASGRSRAYEQYF
TGTGCCAGCGGGAGATCGAGGGCCTACGAGCAGTACTTC
>TRBV30|TRBJ1-1|-|-
CAWSFVNTEAFF
TGTGCCTGGAGTTTCGTTAACACTGAAGCTTTCTTT
>TRBV29-1|TRBJ2-1|-|many
CSVDNEQFF
TGCAGCGTTGACAACGAGCAGTTCTTC
>TRBV20-1|TRBJ2-3|-|-
CRRLTSGGTQYF
TGCAGGCGCCTGACGAGTGGGGGGACGCAGTATTTT
>TRBV27|TRBJ1-2|-|-
CASSGSGRGYTF
TGTGCCAGCAGTGGATCAGGGCGAGGCTACACCTTC
>TRBV20-1|TRBJ1-2|TRBD1|few
CSAREGTGQGARNYGYTF
TGCAGTGCTAGAGAGGGGACGGGACAGGGGGCGCGGAACTATGGCTACACCTTC
>TRBV20-1|TRBJ2-1|TRBD2|few
CSARGPPGLGGYNEQFF
TGCAGTGCTAGAGGCCCCCCGGGACTAGGGGGGTACAATGAGCAGTTCTTC
>TRBV6-5|TRBJ2-1|-|once
CASSYGLGQETQFF
TGTGCCAGCAGCTACGGACTGGGGCAAGAGACCCAGTTCTTC
>TRBV29-1|TRBJ2-7|-|-
CSVELGRGPYEQYF
TGCAGCGTTGAACTGGGCAGGGGACCCTACGAGCAGTACTTC
>TRBV11-2|TRBJ1-2|-|many
CASSLTDGTYGYTF
TGTGCCAGCAGCTTAACCGACGGAACCTATGGCTACACCTTC
>TRBV5-4|TRBJ1-4|-|few
CASSTGGAPNEKLFF
TGTGCCAGCAGCACCGGTGGAGCTCCTAATGAAAAACTGTTTTTT
>TRBV20-1|TRBJ2-1|TRBD2|-
CSATPSGRYNEQFF
TGCAGTGCGACACCGAGCGGGAGGTACAATGAGCAGTTCTTC
>TRBV7-2|TRBJ2-1|-|-
CASSLVGGPGPYNEQFF
TGTGCCAGCAGCTTAGTTGGTGGGCCCGGACCCTACAATGAGCAGTTCTTC
>TRBV7-9|TRBJ1-1|-|-
CASSKTAMNTEAFF
TGTGCCAGCAGCAAGACAGCCATGAACACTGAAGCTTTCTTT
>TRBV10-3|TRBJ2-3|TRBD1|-
CATSEHGTGNTDTQYF
TGTGCCACCAGTGAGCACGGGACAGGGAATACAGATACGCAGTATTTT
>TRBV13|TRBJ1-1|-|few
CALGTEAFF
TGTGCCCTCGGAACTGAAGCTTTCTTT
>TRBV5-5|TRBJ2-4|-|many
CASSEVLAKNIQYF
TGTGCCAGCAGCGAAGTACTAGCCAAAAACATTCAGTACTTC
>TRBV7-2|TRBJ2-3|-|few
CASSFGFASATDTQYF
TGTGCCAGCAGCTTCGGGTTTGCATCGGCGACAGATACGCAGTATTTT
>TRBV30|TRBJ2-5|-|-
CACSAQSRETQYF
TGTGCCTGTAGTGCACAGAGTAGGGAGACCCAGTACTTC
>TRBV5-1|TRBJ1-2|-|many
CASSLPNADGRGGSGYTF
TGCGCCAGCAGCCTACCTAATGCGGACGGCCGGGGAGGGAGTGGCTACACCTTC
>TRBV28|TRBJ1-2|-|few
CASTAVQGGNYGYTF
TGTGCCAGCACCGCCGTCCAGGGAGGTAACTATGGCTACACCTTC
>TRBV20-1|TRBJ2-1|-|many
CSASLSPTGSSYNEQFF
TGCAGTGCTAGTTTAAGCCCCACAGGGAGCTCCTACAATGAGCAGTTCTTC
>TRBV5-1|TRBJ2-3|TRBD1|few
CASSFGTDTDTQYF
TGCGCCAGCAGCTTCGGGACAGACACAGATACGCAGTATTTT
>TRBV12-3/TRBV12-4|TRBJ1-1|TRBD1|-
CASSSLPRTGNVNTEAFF
TGTGCCAGCAGTTCCCTTCCTAGGACAGGGAACGTGAACACTGAAGCTTTCTTT
>TRBV20-1|TRBJ1-5|-|few
CSAREDDSPRRDQPQHF
TGCAGTGCTAGAGAGGATGACAGTCCTCGCCGAGATCAGCCCCAGCATTTT
>TRBV18|TRBJ2-1|TRBD1|-
CASSPLGTAYNEQFF
TGTGCCAGCTCACCTCTCGGGACAGCTTACAATGAGCAGTTCTTC
>TRBV28|TRBJ1-5|TRBD1|-
CASLRTGENQPQHF
TGTGCCAGCCTACGGACAGGGGAAAATCAGCCCCAGCATTTT
>TRBV4-1|TRBJ1-5|TRBD1|-
CASSQGDRAGNQPQHF
TGCGCCAGCAGCCAAGGAGACAGGGCAGGCAATCAGCCCCAGCATTTT
>TRBV12-3/TRBV12-4|TRBJ1-5|-|few
CASRLDGSGQPQHF
TGTGCCAGCAGGCTAGATGGGTCGGGACAGCCCCAGCATTTT